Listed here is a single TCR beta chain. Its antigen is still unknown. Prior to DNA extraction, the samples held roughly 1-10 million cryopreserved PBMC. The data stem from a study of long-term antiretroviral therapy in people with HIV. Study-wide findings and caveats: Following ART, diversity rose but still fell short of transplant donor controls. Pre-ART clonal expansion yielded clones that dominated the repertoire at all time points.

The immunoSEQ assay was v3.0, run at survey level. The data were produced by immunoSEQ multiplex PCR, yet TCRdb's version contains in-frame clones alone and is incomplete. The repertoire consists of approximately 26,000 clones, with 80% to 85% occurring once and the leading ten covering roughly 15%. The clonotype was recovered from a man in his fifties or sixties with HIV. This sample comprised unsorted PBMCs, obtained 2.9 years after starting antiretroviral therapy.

The CDR3 nucleotides read TGTGCCAGCAGCTTAGGTACCCAGCGGGGGGCAGATACGCAGTATTTT. It encodes CASSLGTQRGADTQYF. The chain combines TRBV7-8 with TRBJ2-3, with 9 bases lining up with TRBD2. This CDR3 has 16 amino acids. Trimming removed 1 base from V and 4 bases from J; junction bases left unmatched: 6. CDR1 is SGHVS, CDR2 FQNEAQ, per germline.